Below are 8 T cell receptor beta chains sequenced from a single sample in a study of CD8 T cells in ankylosing spondylitis. MiXCR was run by TCRdb on the 5' RACE reads, yielding one entry per CDR3 protein. The sample lists 200,000 to 300,000 distinct CDR3 sequences; about 11% were seen once. Sequencing was carried out using blood, either unsorted or a sorted T cell fraction (not recorded which). The receptors were sampled from a male donor with ankylosing spondylitis or in good health (not recorded which).

This clonotype was seen a handful of times. The chain recombines TRBV29-1 with TRBJ1-4, with D possibly being TRBD1 (6 bases). The CDR3 loop spans 14 amino acids. Germline lookup yields CDR1 SQVTM and CDR2 ANQGSEA. Trimming removed 4 bases from V and 2 bases from J, with 11 bases in between. CDR3 loop: CSVAHGGTNEKLFF. In DNA, the CDR3 is TGCAGCGTTGCCCACGGGGGCACTAATGAAAAACTGTTTTTT.

At least ten counts were recorded for this clonotype. The V gene is TRBV7-8, the J gene TRBJ1-1; no definite D call. The CDR3 has 14 amino acids. CDR1 and CDR2 from the germline V gene are SGHVS and FQNEAQ. Trimming took off 0 bases at V and 2 bases at J, with 7 bases between the two ends. The DNA of the CDR3 is TGTGCCAGCAGCTTAGCAGGGTTTAACACTGAAGCTTTCTTT. Its translation is CASSLAGFNTEAFF.

This clonotype occurred many times. The chain joins TRBV2 to TRBJ2-3, with D tentatively TRBD1 or TRBD2 (5 bases each). The germline V gene has CDR1 SNHLY and CDR2 FYNNEI. The CDR3 extends over 18 amino acids. Trimming removed 9 bases at V and 0 bases at J, with 25 bases between. The CDR3 region has the DNA TGTGCCAGGTTACGGGACGCATTGAAGCTTACTAGCACAGATACGCAGTATTTT. Protein product: CARLRDALKLTSTDTQYF.

This clonotype was recorded at least ten times. This chain links TRBV29-1 with TRBJ2-3; D unclear. Germline lookup yields CDR1 SQVTM and CDR2 ANQGSEA. CDR3 length equals 11 residues. V was cut by 6 bases and J by 12 bases, with 16 bases left in between. CDR3 sequence: CSVSKGRRQYF. The CDR3 DNA is TGCAGCGTGAGCAAGGGTAGGCGTCAGTATTTT.

This clonotype was counted many times. This sequence joins TRBV20-1 and TRBJ1-4; D is perhaps TRBD1 (5 bases). V was pared by 0 bases and J by 6 bases, with 14 bases between. Germline loops: CDR1 DFQATT, CDR2 SNEGSKA (reference sequence). There are 15 residues in the CDR3. The CDR3 DNA follows: TGCAGTGCTAGAGATATAAGGGACTCATATGAAAAACTGTTTTTT. This encodes CSARDIRDSYEKLFF.

This clonotype was found many times. The chain couples TRBV7-2 to TRBJ2-2; D possibly corresponds to TRBD1 (6 bases). Trimming removed 1 base from V and 6 bases from J, with 12 bases in between. This CDR3 contains 15 residues. The germline CDR1 and CDR2 sequences are SGHTA and FQGNSA. CDR3 bases: TGTGCCAGCAGCTTAGGGAATCCAGGGGCCGGGGAGCTGTTTTTT. It translates to CASSLGNPGAGELFF.

This clonotype was found many times. This chain links TRBV3-1 with TRBJ1-4, with TRBD1 as a possible D gene (5 bases). Between the trimmed V and J ends, which lost 8 bases and 6 bases, there was a span of 10 bases. The CDR3 runs 12 residues. Looked up from germline, CDR1 is LGHDT and CDR2 is YNNKEL (reference sequence). The CDR3 coding sequence is TGTGCCAGCCGCCGGGACGATGAAAAACTGTTTTTT. It encodes CASRRDDEKLFF.

V is TRBV4-1 and J is TRBJ1-2; weak D call: TRBD1 (6 bases). The V and J ends lost 0 bases and 2 bases respectively, with 13 bases between them. The CDR3 sequence is 16 residues long. Germline CDR1 and CDR2: MGHRA and YSYEKL. Written as DNA, the CDR3 is TGCGCCAGCAGCCAAGAAGGGGGGGGATTCAACTATGGCTACACCTTC. Translation: CASSQEGGGFNYGYTF.